This TCR beta chain was sequenced in a study of blood T cell dynamics during melanoma immunotherapy. General observations from the study: The study could not tell melanoma-specific clones from general immune activation.

Sequencing was performed with immunoSEQ multiplex PCR; in TCRdb, only in-frame clones are kept and a portion is missing. The data show almost 15,000 clones, with roughly 90% seen just once and around 0.99% held by the top ten. Germline-derived CDR1 and CDR2 are MNHEY and SVGAGI. The CDR3 is made up of 13 amino acids. Trimming cost V 7 bases and J 5 bases, with 14 bases left between them. With regard to this clone: Its antigen is unidentified.

Time point of the sample: week 3, after first cycle of checkpoint inhibitor. At 12 weeks after first infusion, RECIST 1.1 defined response for most patients. This sequence joins TRBV6-5 and TRBJ2-5; no clear D gene. This sample comprised blood, obtained from a patient treated with checkpoint blockade. The TCR was taken from a human donor with melanoma. CDR3 amino acids: CASTATQTETQYF. The DNA for the CDR3 is TGTGCCAGCACCGCGACCCAGACTGAGACCCAGTACTTC.